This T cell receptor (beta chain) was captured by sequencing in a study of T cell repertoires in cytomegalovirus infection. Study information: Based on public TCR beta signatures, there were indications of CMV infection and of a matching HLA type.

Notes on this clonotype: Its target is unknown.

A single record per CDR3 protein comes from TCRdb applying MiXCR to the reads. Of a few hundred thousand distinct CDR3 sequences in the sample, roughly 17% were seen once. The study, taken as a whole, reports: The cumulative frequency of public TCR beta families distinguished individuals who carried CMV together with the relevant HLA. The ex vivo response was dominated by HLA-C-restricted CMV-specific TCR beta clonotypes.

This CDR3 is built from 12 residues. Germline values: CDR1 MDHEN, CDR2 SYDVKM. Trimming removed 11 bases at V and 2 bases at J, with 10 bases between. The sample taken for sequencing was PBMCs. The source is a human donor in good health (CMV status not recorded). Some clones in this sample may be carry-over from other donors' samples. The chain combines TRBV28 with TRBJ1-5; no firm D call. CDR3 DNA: TGTGCCTGTACGGAGGGCAATCAGCCCCAGCATTTT. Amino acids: CACTEGNQPQHF.